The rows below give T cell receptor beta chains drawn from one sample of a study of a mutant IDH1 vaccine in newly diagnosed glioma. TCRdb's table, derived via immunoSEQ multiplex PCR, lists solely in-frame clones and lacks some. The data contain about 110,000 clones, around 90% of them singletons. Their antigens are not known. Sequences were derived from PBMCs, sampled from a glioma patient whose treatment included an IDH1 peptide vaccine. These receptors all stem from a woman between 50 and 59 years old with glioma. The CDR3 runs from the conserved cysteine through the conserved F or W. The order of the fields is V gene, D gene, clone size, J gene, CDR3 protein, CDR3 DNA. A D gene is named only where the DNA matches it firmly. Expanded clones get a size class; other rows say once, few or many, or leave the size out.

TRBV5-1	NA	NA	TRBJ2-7	CASSFGGSIYEQYF	TGCGCCAGCAGCTTTGGGGGATCGATCTACGAGCAGTACTTC
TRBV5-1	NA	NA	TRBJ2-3	CASSLQGGLIDTQYF	TGCGCCAGCAGCTTACAGGGAGGCCTCATAGATACGCAGTATTTT
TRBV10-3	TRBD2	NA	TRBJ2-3	CAISESVTGTSGYTQYF	TGTGCCATCAGTGAGTCTGTAACCGGGACTAGCGGTTATACGCAGTATTTT
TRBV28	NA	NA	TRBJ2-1	CASSLSSTSRNEQFF	TGTGCCAGCAGTTTATCGTCTACCTCTCGAAATGAGCAGTTCTTC
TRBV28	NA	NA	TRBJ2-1	CASSLWANEQFF	TGTGCCAGCAGTTTATGGGCGAATGAGCAGTTCTTC
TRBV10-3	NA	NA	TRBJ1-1	CAINDQGRAPNTEAFF	TGTGCCATCAACGATCAGGGGAGGGCCCCCAACACTGAAGCTTTCTTT
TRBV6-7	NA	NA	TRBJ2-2	CASSSDRVDWRPKGGTGELFF	TGTGCCAGCAGTTCGGACAGGGTTGATTGGCGGCCCAAGGGAGGGACCGGGGAGCTGTTTTTT
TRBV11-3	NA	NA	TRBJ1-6	CASSLGSHSPLHF	TGTGCCAGCAGCTTGGGCAGCCATTCACCCCTCCACTTT
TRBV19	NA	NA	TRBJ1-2	CASSIALSSYGYTF	TGTGCCAGTAGTATCGCCCTCTCCAGCTATGGCTACACCTTC
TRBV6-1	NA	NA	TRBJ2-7	CASGTSLYEQYF	TGTGCCAGCGGCACTAGCCTCTACGAGCAGTACTTC
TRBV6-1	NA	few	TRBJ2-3	CASKTTRTQYF	TGTGCCAGCAAGACGACTAGGACGCAGTATTTT
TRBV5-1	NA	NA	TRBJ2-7	CASSLAGLMQATYEQYF	TGCGCCAGCAGCTTGGCCGGCTTGATGCAGGCGACCTACGAGCAGTACTTC
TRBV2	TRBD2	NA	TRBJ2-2	CASSPGGVRTGELFF	TGTGCCAGCAGCCCGGGAGGAGTGAGAACCGGGGAGCTGTTTTTT
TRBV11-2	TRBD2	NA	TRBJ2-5	CASSLDQGPRGQYF	TGTGCCAGCAGCTTAGATCAAGGGCCGCGGGGGCAGTACTTC
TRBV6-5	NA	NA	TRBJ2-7	CASSDWRETYEQYF	TGTGCCAGCAGTGATTGGCGGGAAACCTACGAGCAGTACTTC
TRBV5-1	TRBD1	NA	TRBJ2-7	CASNMGTGRSSYEQYF	TGCGCCAGCAATATGGGGACAGGGAGGAGCTCCTACGAGCAGTACTTC
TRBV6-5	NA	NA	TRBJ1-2	CASRSQGFNGYTF	TGTGCCAGCAGATCACAGGGTTTCAATGGCTACACCTTC
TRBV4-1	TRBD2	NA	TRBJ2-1	CASSQEGLAVYNEQFF	TGCGCCAGCAGCCAAGAGGGACTAGCCGTCTACAATGAGCAGTTCTTC
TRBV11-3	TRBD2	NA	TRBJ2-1	CASSLRSSGSNEQFF	TGTGCCAGCAGCTTAAGGTCTAGCGGGAGCAATGAGCAGTTCTTC
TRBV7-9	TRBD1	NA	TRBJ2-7	CASRWGGQGAGEQYF	TGTGCCAGCCGCTGGGGAGGACAGGGGGCGGGCGAGCAGTACTTC
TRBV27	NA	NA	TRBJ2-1	CASSLSVSSYNEQFF	TGTGCCAGCAGTCTTAGCGTTAGCTCCTACAATGAGCAGTTCTTC
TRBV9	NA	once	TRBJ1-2	CASSVGRVDGYTF	TGTGCCAGCAGCGTAGGCAGGGTTGATGGCTACACCTTC
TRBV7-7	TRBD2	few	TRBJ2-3	CASSLGDGRGTDTQYF	TGTGCTAGCAGCCTAGGAGACGGGAGGGGCACAGATACGCAGTATTTT
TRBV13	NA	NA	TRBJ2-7	CASSFLAEQYF	TGTGCCAGCAGCTTCCTCGCCGAGCAGTACTTC
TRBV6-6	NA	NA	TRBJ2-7	CASSYETSRSSYEQYF	TGTGCCAGCAGTTACGAAACTAGCAGGAGCTCCTACGAGCAGTACTTC
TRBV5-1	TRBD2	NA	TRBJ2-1	CASTSGNSYNEQFF	TGCGCCAGCACTAGCGGAAACTCCTACAATGAGCAGTTCTTC
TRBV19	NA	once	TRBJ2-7	CASSGQAGASYEQYF	TGTGCCAGTTCGGGTCAGGCGGGTGCCTCCTACGAGCAGTACTTC
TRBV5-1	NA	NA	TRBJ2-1	CASSPGASSYNEQFF	TGCGCCAGCAGCCCGGGCGCCAGCTCCTACAATGAGCAGTTCTTC
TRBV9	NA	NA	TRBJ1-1	CASSVEMRVGEAFF	TGTGCCAGCAGCGTAGAAATGAGGGTGGGTGAAGCTTTCTTT
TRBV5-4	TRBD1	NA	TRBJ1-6	CASSLDRANSPLHF	TGTGCCAGCAGCCTGGACAGGGCTAATTCACCCCTCCACTTT
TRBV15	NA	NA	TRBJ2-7	CATSRDQGGRSEQYF	TGTGCCACCAGCAGAGATCAGGGTGGTAGAAGCGAGCAGTACTTC
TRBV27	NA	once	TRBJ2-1	CASSLRSSYNEQFF	TGTGCCAGCAGTTTACGGAGCTCCTACAATGAGCAGTTCTTC
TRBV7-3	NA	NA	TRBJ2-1	CASSLSRPGTGEQFF	TGTGCCAGCAGCTTGTCTAGGCCTGGGACGGGTGAGCAGTTCTTC
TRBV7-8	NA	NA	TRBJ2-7	CASSLGQGSREQYF	TGTGCCAGCAGCTTAGGTCAGGGATCTCGCGAGCAGTACTTC
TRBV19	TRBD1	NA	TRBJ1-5	CASSSTGVRQPQHF	TGTGCCAGTAGCTCTACAGGGGTACGACAGCCCCAGCATTTT
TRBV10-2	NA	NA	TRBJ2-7	CASMNSNAYEQYF	TGCGCCAGCATGAACTCGAACGCCTACGAGCAGTACTTC
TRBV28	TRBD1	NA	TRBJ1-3	CASSRPGTGNTIYF	TGTGCCAGCAGCCGTCCCGGGACAGGGAACACCATATATTTT
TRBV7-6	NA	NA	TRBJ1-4	CASSPTWRNEKLFF	TGTGCCAGCAGCCCCACTTGGCGGAATGAAAAACTGTTTTTT
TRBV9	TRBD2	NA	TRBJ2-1	CASSGIAGGPNNEQFF	TGTGCCAGCAGCGGAATAGCGGGAGGGCCAAACAATGAGCAGTTCTTC
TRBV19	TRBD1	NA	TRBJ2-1	CASSIRGQINEQFF	TGTGCCAGTAGTATAAGGGGACAGATCAATGAGCAGTTCTTC
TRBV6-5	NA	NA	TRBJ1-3	CASSLQGRRNTIYF	TGTGCCAGCAGTTTACAGGGCCGGCGAAACACCATATATTTT
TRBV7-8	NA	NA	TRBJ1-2	CASSLEFSQVYGYTF	TGTGCCAGCAGCTTAGAGTTTTCACAGGTCTATGGCTACACCTTC
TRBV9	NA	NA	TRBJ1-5	CASSDGTRHQPQHF	TGTGCCAGCAGCGACGGGACTCGTCATCAGCCCCAGCATTTT
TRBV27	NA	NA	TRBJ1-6	CASSLGTSNSPLHF	TGTGCCAGCAGTTTGGGGACTAGTAATTCACCCCTCCACTTT
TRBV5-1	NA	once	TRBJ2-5	CASSLVGQVKYF	TGCGCCAGCAGCTTGGTCGGGCAGGTCAAATACTTC
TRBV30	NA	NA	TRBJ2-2	CAWSRRRGANTGELFF	TGTGCCTGGAGTAGACGCCGTGGGGCGAACACCGGGGAGCTGTTTTTT
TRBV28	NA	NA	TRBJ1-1	CASSLSTGFTEAFF	TGTGCCAGCAGTTTATCCACAGGGTTCACTGAAGCTTTCTTT
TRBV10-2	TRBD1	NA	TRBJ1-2	CASSEPGGAYYGYTF	TGCGCCAGCAGTGAGCCAGGGGGCGCTTACTATGGCTACACCTTC